What follows are 2 T cell receptor beta chains derived from one specimen sequenced in a study of immune cell composition in non-small cell lung cancer. Normal lung sampling was at least 3 cm from the tumour, as distant as possible. Assay used: immunoSEQ multiplex PCR; TCRdb lists only in-frame clones, some missing. The table includes hundreds of clones, around 73% detected once. Sample: non-adjacent lung tissue. All receptors derive from a human donor with non-small cell lung cancer.

This chain links TRBV9 with TRBJ1-4; D unclear. The CDR3 extends over 15 amino acids. Trimming shortened V by 1 base and J by 7 bases, and 14 bases separated the two germline ends. Germline assignment: CDR1 SGDLS and CDR2 YYNGEE. In nucleotides, the CDR3 is TGTGCCAGCAGCGTAACGGCGGGTTTGTCTGAAAAACTGTTTTTT. This encodes CASSVTAGLSEKLFF.

As DNA, the CDR3 is TGTGCCAGCAGTGACTCACAGGGTGGGGCCAACGTCCTGACTTTC. Translated: CASSDSQGGANVLTF. This sequence joins TRBV6-4 and TRBJ2-6; a weak D match, TRBD1 (6 bases). CDR1 and CDR2 (germline): MRHNA, SNTAGT. Trimming took 0 bases from V and 3 from J, leaving 6 bases between them. CDR3 size: 15 residues.